What follows are 32 T cell receptor beta chains derived from one specimen sequenced in a study of blood T cell repertoires in COVID-19 (TCRdb year 2020). Libraries were made using the immunoSEQ multiplex PCR assay. TCRdb re-hosts the immuneACCESS table, in-frame sequences only. Its copies lack some clones; in the studies checked, an unresolved V gene accounts for under half of them, and the cause for the rest is not known. This sample holds about 84,000 clones; over 70% were observed only once. Clones ranked in the top ten supply around 39% of the sample. What was sequenced was peripheral blood. These receptors came from a man older than 75 with active or convalescent COVID-19.

The chain is built from TRBV19 and TRBJ1-1; D is unresolved. The CDR3 runs 14 residues. V was shortened by 2 bases and J by 5 bases, with 12 bases between the two germline ends. Germline values: CDR1 LNHDA, CDR2 SQIVND (reference sequence). The CDR3 spells CASSIREGRTEAFF. The CDR3 DNA is TGTGCCAGTAGTATAAGGGAAGGGAGGACTGAAGCTTTCTTT.

The V and J genes are TRBV6-5 and TRBJ2-4, with D maybe TRBD2 (6 bases). The germline gives CDR1 MNHEY, CDR2 SVGAGI. V lost 7 bases to trimming and J lost 3 bases, with 10 bases between them. This CDR3 is built from 13 residues. The CDR3 here is CASTNGGKNIQYF. The CDR3 coding sequence is TGTGCCAGCACCAACGGGGGCAAAAACATTCAGTACTTC.

This chain joins TRBV19 and TRBJ1-2; D may be TRBD1 (5 bases). V gave up 5 bases and J gave up 8 bases, with 21 bases separating them. This CDR3 contains 15 residues. The germline V gene encodes CDR1 LNHDA and CDR2 SQIVND (reference sequence). The CDR3 is CASSSHGGLVGGYTF. Written as DNA, the CDR3 is TGTGCCAGTAGTTCACATGGGGGACTCGTCGGAGGCTACACCTTC.

The rearrangement links TRBV12-3 or TRBV12-4 to TRBJ1-6, with D uncertain. The V end lost 3 bases, the J end lost 9 bases, and 3 bases lay between the germline ends. This CDR3 comprises 11 residues. CDR3 sequence reads: CASSFSSPLHF. The CDR3 DNA follows: TGTGCCAGCAGTTTTAGTTCACCCCTCCACTTT.

This sequence joins TRBV10-3 and TRBJ1-5, with D possibly being TRBD1 (5 bases). V was cut by 6 bases and J by 4 bases, with 13 bases left in between. CDR1 and CDR2 (germline): ENHRY, SYGVKD. The CDR3 runs 14 residues. The CDR3 sequence is CAISHGQGNQPQHF. For the CDR3, the DNA is TGTGCCATCAGCCATGGCCAGGGAAATCAGCCCCAGCATTTT.

The chain joins TRBV2 to TRBJ1-1; no reliable D call. Trimming left V 6 bases short and J 0 bases short, with 8 bases between. This CDR3 is 13 amino acids long. Germline CDR1 SNHLY, CDR2 FYNNEI. The CDR3 DNA reads as TGTGCCAGCAGCCGAGAGTTGAACACTGAAGCTTTCTTT. This translates into CASSRELNTEAFF.

The rearrangement links TRBV13 to TRBJ2-7; TRBD1 agrees at 10 bases. V gave up 4 bases and J gave up 2 bases; unmatched junction bases: 8. Germline V lookup: CDR1 PRHDT, CDR2 FYEKMQ (reference sequence). This CDR3 contains 16 residues. The CDR3 spells CASSSNRDRGPYEQYF. As DNA, the CDR3 is TGTGCCAGCAGCTCCAACCGGGACAGGGGACCCTACGAGCAGTACTTC.

Notes on this clone: A read error may produce the germline difference seen at one junction end. V usage is TRBV4-1 and J usage is TRBJ1-2, with D possibly TRBD1 on 5 matching bases. Germline CDR1 is MGHRA and CDR2 is YSYEKL. CDR3 length: 15 residues. The CDR3 DNA is TGCGCCCGCAGCCGGGGGGGATCCGATTCCTATGGCTACACCTTC. It yields the protein CARSRGGSDSYGYTF.

V is TRBV4-1 and J is TRBJ1-6; 10 bases are a match to TRBD1. Germline CDR1 reads MGHRA; CDR2 reads YSYEKL. The CDR3 is 15 amino acids. J lost 7 bases, V lost 4 bases, and 4 bases had no gene match. The CDR3 DNA is TGCGCCAGCAGCCCAGGGACAGGGGAAAATTCACCCCTCCACTTT. Its translation: CASSPGTGENSPLHF.

The chain recombines TRBV12-3 or TRBV12-4 with TRBJ1-2, with 8 bases lining up with TRBD1. V shed 6 bases and J 4 bases; nucleotides not matched to a gene: 4. The length of the CDR3 is 13 residues. The CDR3 is CASRRTGPYGYTF. The DNA of the CDR3 is TGTGCCAGCAGGAGGACAGGGCCCTATGGCTACACCTTC.

The chain recombines TRBV24-1 with TRBJ1-2; no definite D call. V lost 5 bases, J lost 4 bases, and 13 bases lay in between. This CDR3 has 14 amino acids. Germline values: CDR1 KGHDR, CDR2 SFDVKD. CDR3 coding DNA: TGTGCCACCAGTGCCTCGGCCGGACTCTATGGCTACACCTTC. Residues: CATSASAGLYGYTF.

The V call is TRBV7-9, the J call TRBJ2-1; 7 nucleotides line up with TRBD2. There are 15 residues in the CDR3. Germline-derived CDR1 and CDR2 are SEHNR and FQNEAQ (reference sequence). The ends lost 5 bases at V and 0 bases at J; junction bases unmatched: 4. The CDR3 loop reads CASSRRGSSYNEQFF. Here the CDR3 DNA reads TGTGCCAGCAGCCGGCGGGGGAGCTCCTACAATGAGCAGTTCTTC. Filled out from reference TRBV7-9 and TRBJ2-1, the complete variable domain reads DTGVSQNPRHKITKRGQNVTFRCDPISEHNRLYWYRQTLGQGPEFLTYFQNEAQLEKSRLLSDRFSAERPKGSFSTLEIQRTEQGDSAMYLCASSRRGSSYNEQFFGPGTRLTVL.

This rearrangement joins TRBV7-2 to TRBJ1-1, with a tentative D call TRBD1 (6 bases). This CDR3 has 13 residues. Deletions cut 4 bases from V and 6 bases from J, with 12 bases between. CDR1 SGHTA and CDR2 FQGNSA come from the germline V gene. CDR3 protein: CASSSTTGAEAFF. The CDR3 nucleotides are TGTGCCAGCAGCTCGACGACAGGAGCTGAAGCTTTCTTT.

V gene TRBV12-5 combines with J gene TRBJ1-5, with a tentative D call TRBD1 (5 bases). The germline V and J ends were trimmed by 3 bases and 2 bases, with 20 bases remaining between them. Germline values: CDR1 LGHNT, CDR2 FRNRAP. The CDR3 consists of 18 residues. CDR3 DNA sequence: TGTGCTAGTGGTTTCTCTAACGGAGGGGAGGATGGCAATCAGCCCCAGCATTTT. Amino acid sequence: CASGFSNGGEDGNQPQHF.

This sequence joins TRBV9 and TRBJ2-7; a weak D match, TRBD2 (6 bases). Germline loops: CDR1 SGDLS, CDR2 YYNGEE. The CDR3 runs to 16 residues. The V gene lost 0 bases and the J gene lost 2 bases, with 15 bases spanning the gap. CDR3 loop: CASSVAGGSFAYEQYF. CDR3 sequence (DNA): TGTGCCAGCAGCGTAGCTGGGGGGAGTTTCGCCTACGAGCAGTACTTC.

Of note for this clone: One end of the junction does not line up with germline, which may come from a read error. The genes are TRBV11-3 and TRBJ2-7; a possible D gene is TRBD2 (5 bases). The CDR3 extends over 14 amino acids. CDR1 is SGHNT, CDR2 YENEEA, per germline. The CDR3 DNA is TGTGCCAGCAGCTTAGATTTCACTAGACGTGAGCTGTACTTC. It is translated as CASSLDFTRRELYF.

The chain joins TRBV5-1 to TRBJ2-1; tentatively, D is TRBD2 (6 bases). Germline V gene sequence: CDR1 SGHRS, CDR2 YFSETQ. CDR3 size: 16 residues. V was pared by 0 bases and J by 8 bases, with 18 bases between. The CDR3 region has the DNA TGCGCCAGCAGCTTGGGCCCGGGAGAAGGTCAAGATGAGCAGTTCTTC. Encoded protein: CASSLGPGEGQDEQFF. Based on the CDR3 plus reference TRBV5-1 and TRBJ2-1, the full variable domain is KAGVTQTPRYLIKTRGQQVTLSCSPISGHRSVSWYQQTPGQGLQFLFEYFSETQRNKGNFPGRFSGRQFSNSRSEMNVSTLELGDSALYLCASSLGPGEGQDEQFFGPGTRLTVL.

This chain joins TRBV30 and TRBJ2-1, with 11 bases matching TRBD2. Losses at the gene ends were 5 bases for V and 0 bases for J; bases not matched to a gene: 12. This CDR3 spans 18 amino acids. CDR1 and CDR2 from the germline V gene are GTSNPN and SVGIG (reference sequence). The CDR3 loop is CAWAGTSGRSSSYNEQFF. Here the CDR3 DNA reads TGTGCCTGGGCCGGGACTAGCGGACGTTCTAGCTCCTACAATGAGCAGTTCTTC.

This clone has only one observation. J is TRBJ2-4 and V is TRBV14; D gene uncertain. V was clipped by 1 base and J by 0 bases, with 13 bases between them. CDR1 is SGHDN, CDR2 FVKESK, per germline. This CDR3 comprises 17 residues. CDR3 sequence (DNA): TGTGCCAGCAGCCAAGTTAGCCAGAGCCAAGCCAAAAACATTCAGTACTTC. It yields the protein CASSQVSQSQAKNIQYF.

The V gene is TRBV9, the J gene TRBJ1-2, with 7 bases that match TRBD1. V gave up 0 bases and J gave up 1 base; unmatched junction bases: 6. Germline CDR1 is SGDLS and CDR2 is YYNGEE. The CDR3 length is 16 residues. This CDR3 reads CASSVAPGQHNYGYTF. CDR3 nucleotides: TGTGCCAGCAGCGTAGCGCCGGGACAGCATAACTATGGCTACACCTTC.

The gene calls are TRBV19 and TRBJ1-1; 8 nucleotides match TRBD1. The V and J ends lost 8 bases and 7 bases, in that order; junction bases with no gene match: 12. From germline, CDR1 is LNHDA and CDR2 SQIVND (reference sequence). CDR3 length: 14 residues. CDR3 sequence: CASANGQGAGEAFF. CDR3 nucleotide sequence: TGTGCCAGTGCTAACGGGCAGGGGGCTGGTGAAGCTTTCTTT.

CDR3 coding DNA: TGTCGGCCGAGGGGACAGGGTGTAGAGCAGTTCTTC. This gives the protein CRPRGQGVEQFF. V gene TRBV21-1 combines with J gene TRBJ2-1; the DNA was not used to check the table's D call, TRBD1. TRBV21-1 is noted as a pseudogene. CDR3 size: 12 residues.

The chain links TRBV2 to TRBJ2-1, with 9 bases aligning to TRBD1. CDR1 is SNHLY and CDR2 is FYNNEI in the germline V gene. With 6 bases clipped from V and 7 bases from J, the junction kept 10 bases outside the gene matches. This CDR3 has 15 residues. CDR3 amino acids: CASRVPGQGGNEQFF. CDR3 bases: TGTGCCAGCAGGGTTCCGGGACAGGGTGGAAATGAGCAGTTCTTC. The complete variable domain, with remaining parts taken from reference TRBV2 and TRBJ2-1, reads EPEVTQTPSHQVTQMGQEVILRCVPISNHLYFYWYRQILGQKVEFLVSFYNNEISEKSEIFDDQFSVERPDGSNFTLKIRSTKLEDSAMYFCASRVPGQGGNEQFFGPGTRLTVL.

The rearrangement joins TRBV5-6 to TRBJ2-7; a possible D gene is TRBD2 (6 bases). The germline V gene encodes CDR1 SGHDT and CDR2 YYEEEE. The CDR3 runs to 14 residues. The germline V and J ends were trimmed by 2 bases and 6 bases, with 15 bases remaining between them. The chain's CDR3 is CASSFRLASVEQYF. The CDR3 nucleotides read TGTGCCAGCAGCTTCCGCCTAGCGTCGGTCGAGCAGTACTTC. The variable domain in full, with the rest retrieved from reference TRBV5-6 and TRBJ2-7, is DAGVTQSPTHLIKTRGQQVTLRCSPKSGHDTVSWYQQALGQGPQFIFQYYEEEERQRGNFPDRFSGHQFPNYSSELNVNALLLGDSALYLCASSFRLASVEQYFGPGTRLTVT.

The chain has TRBV24-1 and TRBJ1-2; no definite D call. CDR3 length: 15 amino acids. The V gene's germline CDR1 is KGHDR and CDR2 SFDVKD. V was pared by 3 bases and J by 7 bases, with 17 bases between. In DNA, the CDR3 is TGTGCCACCAGTGATAGCGACGGAACTATTGGTGGCTACACCTTC. Translating gives CATSDSDGTIGGYTF.

V is TRBV4-1 and J is TRBJ1-2; 12 positions agree with TRBD1. J was trimmed by 5 bases and V by 3 bases; bases with no gene match: 7. The CDR3 sequence is 16 residues long. Germline CDR1 and CDR2: MGHRA and YSYEKL. The CDR3 sequence is CASSQGQGAIEYGYTF. The CDR3, as DNA: TGCGCCAGCAGCCAGGGACAGGGGGCGATAGAGTATGGCTACACCTTC.

This sequence joins TRBV28 and TRBJ1-2; D ambiguous. Germline lookup yields CDR1 MDHEN and CDR2 SYDVKM. The CDR3 is 12 residues long. V lost 6 bases, J lost 8 bases, and 13 bases lay in between. The CDR3, as DNA: TGTGCCAGCAGGGTGGGCCTTGAGGGCTACACCTTC. It yields the protein CASRVGLEGYTF.

The chain recombines TRBV2 with TRBJ2-3; 7 positions match TRBD1. The CDR3 has 15 amino acids. After removal of 6 bases from V and 3 bases from J, the junction contained 9 bases not matched to a gene. Germline V gives CDR1 SNHLY, CDR2 FYNNEI. The CDR3, as DNA: TGTGCCAGCAGGGGACAGCCCCAAGGGACAGATACGCAGTATTTT. Amino acid sequence: CASRGQPQGTDTQYF.

The rearrangement joins TRBV6-2 or TRBV6-3 to TRBJ2-1; 7 nucleotides line up with TRBD2. The V gene's germline CDR1 is MNHEY and CDR2 SVGEGT. The CDR3 has 13 residues. Trimming took 5 bases from V and 10 from J; bases not matched to a gene: 8. CDR3 nucleotide sequence: TGTGCCAGCAGTCCGCGGCTAGCGGCAGAGCAGTTCTTC. Translated: CASSPRLAAEQFF.

The rearrangement links TRBV2 to TRBJ1-1; D gene unclear. The CDR3 runs to 13 residues. Germline V lookup: CDR1 SNHLY, CDR2 FYNNEI. V was trimmed by 5 bases and J by 0 bases, leaving 7 bases between them. DNA for the CDR3: TGTGCCAGCAGTCCAACAGTGAACACTGAAGCTTTCTTT. Translation gives CASSPTVNTEAFF.

The V gene is TRBV18, the J gene TRBJ2-2; 7 nucleotides match TRBD1. Germline V lookup: CDR1 KGHSH, CDR2 LQKENI. Losses at the gene ends were 6 bases for V and 5 bases for J; bases not matched to a gene: 6. The CDR3 spans 14 residues. The CDR3 sequence: CASSSGTATGELFF. In DNA form, the CDR3 reads TGTGCCAGCTCGTCCGGGACAGCAACCGGGGAGCTGTTTTTT. The whole variable domain, remainder taken from reference TRBV18 and TRBJ2-2, is NAGVMQNPRHLVRRRGQEARLRCSPMKGHSHVYWYRQLPEEGLKFMVYLQKENIIDESGMPKERFSAEFPKEGPSILRIQQVVRGDSAAYFCASSSGTATGELFFGEGSRLTVL.

The chain is built from TRBV21-1 and TRBJ2-1; the table's TRBD2 call for D was not verified on the DNA. TRBV21-1 is a documented pseudogene. This CDR3 contains 19 residues. CDR3 sequence (DNA): TGTGCCAGCAGGCCCCTAGCGGGAGAGTGGGGAAGCTCCTACAATGAGCAGTTCTTC. Its protein is CASRPLAGEWGSSYNEQFF.